This is a list of T cell receptor beta chains from one sample in a study of OX40 agonist ivuxolimab in advanced cancers. Measured with immunoSEQ multiplex PCR; TCRdb has only the in-frame clones, and not every one. The data hold approximately 17,000 clones, with 70% to 85% observed a single time. Sample: CD4+ or CD8+ T cells sorted from blood, taken in a trial of the OX40 agonist ivuxolimab. These receptors all come from an adult with an advanced solid tumor such as melanoma, head and neck, liver or kidney cancer. CDR3s include the opening cysteine and the closing phenylalanine or tryptophan. Fields, in order: J gene, V gene, clone size, D gene, CDR3 length, CDR3 DNA, CDR3 protein. The D gene is left open where the match is weak. Size values are once, few and many counts, or a class for expanded clones, and some rows have none.

TRBJ2-7	TRBV4-3	.	.	14	TGCGCCAGCAGCCAAGGCAGGGGAACCTACGAGCAGTACTTC	CASSQGRGTYEQYF
TRBJ2-3	TRBV19	.	TRBD2	19	TGTGCCAGTAGTATGACACTAGCGGGAGGATGGTACGACACAGATACGCAGTATTTT	CASSMTLAGGWYDTDTQYF
TRBJ2-3	TRBV10-2	.	.	15	TGCGCCAGTCTTAGGGAAGATCCTCGCACAGATACGCAGTATTTT	CASLREDPRTDTQYF
TRBJ2-5	TRBV7-6	few	TRBD1	14	TGTGCCAGCAGCGCAGGGGGATTCGGAGAGACCCAGTACTTC	CASSAGGFGETQYF
TRBJ2-7	TRBV5-5	.	.	15	TGTGCCAGCCACCAATACGACGGTGTTCCTCACGAGCAGTACTTC	CASHQYDGVPHEQYF
TRBJ1-2	TRBV29-1	.	TRBD1	12	TGCAGCGCCACAGGGGGCCACTATGGCTACACCTTC	CSATGGHYGYTF
TRBJ2-2	TRBV7-8	.	TRBD2	18	TGTGCCAGCAGCCCCAGCCGACTAGCGGGAGGTCTGGACGGGGAGCTGTTTTTT	CASSPSRLAGGLDGELFF
TRBJ2-7	TRBV7-6	.	.	15	TGTGCCAGCAGCTTAGAGGGGGGCGGGGGCTACGAGCAGTACTTC	CASSLEGGGGYEQYF
TRBJ2-7	TRBV7-9	.	.	13	TGTGCCAGCAGCCGGCCGAGCTCCTACGAGCAGTACTTC	CASSRPSSYEQYF
TRBJ1-1	TRBV18	few	.	13	TGTGCCAGCTCCAAGGGCGGGGGCACTGAAGCTTTCTTT	CASSKGGGTEAFF
TRBJ1-3	TRBV5-1	.	.	13	TGCGCCAGCAGCCCCGTTGACGGAAACACCATATATTTT	CASSPVDGNTIYF
TRBJ2-5	TRBV11-2	.	TRBD1	13	TGTGCCAGCAGCCCCCAGGGGGACGAGACCCAGTACTTC	CASSPQGDETQYF
TRBJ1-5	TRBV9	.	.	14	TGTGCCAGCAGCGGAGAGGGGTTCAATCAGCCCCAGCATTTT	CASSGEGFNQPQHF
TRBJ2-7	TRBV10-3	.	TRBD1	15	TGTGCCAGCAGTCATCCCGGGACAGGGGTAGACGAGCAGTACTTC	CASSHPGTGVDEQYF
TRBJ1-1	TRBV6-9	once	.	14	TGTGCCAGCAGTTACTCGATCAAAGGCACTGAAGCTTTCTTT	CASSYSIKGTEAFF
TRBJ1-4	TRBV15	.	TRBD1	16	TGTGCCACCAGCAGAGATCAAGGGGGCTTAGGGGAAAAACTGTTTTTT	CATSRDQGGLGEKLFF
TRBJ2-1	TRBV19	medium-sized	TRBD2	14	TGTGCCAGTAAATCCCGGGACTACTACAATGAGCAGTTCTTC	CASKSRDYYNEQFF
TRBJ2-5	TRBV7-9	few	TRBD2	13	TGTGCCATACTCCGGGAGGACCAAGAGACCCAGTACTTC	CAILREDQETQYF
TRBJ2-1	TRBV7-9	.	.	14	TGTGCCAGCAGCTTAGAAGAGAGGACATTTGGGCAGTTCTTC	CASSLEERTFGQFF
TRBJ2-5	TRBV6-5	.	TRBD1	13	TGTGCCATTTCGACAGGGCGTCAAGAGACCCAGTACTTC	CAISTGRQETQYF
TRBJ1-5	TRBV19	.	TRBD1	15	TGTGCCAGTAGTAGCTCCGGGACAGGGAATCAGCCCCAGCATTTT	CASSSSGTGNQPQHF
TRBJ2-5	TRBV11-2	.	.	13	TGTGCCAGCAGCTTAGAGGGACAAGAGACCCAGTACTTC	CASSLEGQETQYF
TRBJ2-7	TRBV15	few	TRBD2	15	TGTGCCACCAGCAGAGCTAGCGGGAGGGCCAACGAGCAGTACTTC	CATSRASGRANEQYF
TRBJ1-1	TRBV27	.	TRBD1	12	TGTGCCAGCTCCTTAGGGACAGGGGTAGCTTTCTTT	CASSLGTGVAFF
TRBJ2-5	TRBV5-1	.	.	15	TGCGCCAGCAGCTTGCGCTTAGTACCGCAGGAGACCCAGTACTTC	CASSLRLVPQETQYF
TRBJ2-1	TRBV28	medium-sized	TRBD1	13	TGTGCCAGCGCCAATTCAGGGGGCAGTCAGCAGTTCTTC	CASANSGGSQQFF
TRBJ2-7	TRBV30	.	.	11	TGTGCCTGGACTGGGGGACTCGAGCAGTACTTC	CAWTGGLEQYF
TRBJ1-2	TRBV9	.	.	16	TGTGCCAGCAGCGTCACCGGGACGGGGAAGGTCTATGGCTACACCTTC	CASSVTGTGKVYGYTF
TRBJ2-1	TRBV7-3	.	.	15	TGTGCCAGCAGCTTAGCCGGGACCAAGGGGAATGAGCAGTTCTTC	CASSLAGTKGNEQFF
TRBJ1-5	TRBV9	.	.	15	TGTGCCAGCAGCGAGGCAGGGTTGGGCAATCAGCCCCAGCATTTT	CASSEAGLGNQPQHF
TRBJ2-3	TRBV27	.	TRBD2	15	TGTGCCAGCAGTTTAGCTAGCGGGAACACAGATACGCAGTATTTT	CASSLASGNTDTQYF
TRBJ2-7	TRBV27	.	TRBD1	17	TGTGCCAGCAGTTTATCGGGACAGGGGGCGAGGACCTACGAGCAGTACTTC	CASSLSGQGARTYEQYF
TRBJ1-5	TRBV27	.	.	15	TGTGCCAGCAGTGACTTCGGGACACCTAATCAGCCCCAGCATTTT	CASSDFGTPNQPQHF
TRBJ2-1	TRBV2	.	.	15	TGTGCCAGCAGTGAATCATGGGGGACTTTCAATGAGCAGTTCTTC	CASSESWGTFNEQFF
TRBJ2-1	TRBV9	.	TRBD2	15	TGTGCCAGCAGCGCGAGCGGGAGGGCCTTAAATGAGCAGTTCTTC	CASSASGRALNEQFF
TRBJ1-5	TRBV7-9	.	TRBD1	18	TGTGCCAGCAGCCAGAGGGAGACAGGGACGGGTCGCAATCAGCCCCAGCATTTT	CASSQRETGTGRNQPQHF
TRBJ2-5	TRBV19	.	.	13	TGTGCCAGTAGTATTTTTCCGCAAGAGACCCAGTACTTC	CASSIFPQETQYF
TRBJ1-1	TRBV19	few	.	16	TGTGCCAGTAGTATTTGGGGAGGGCTCATGAACACTGAAGCTTTCTTT	CASSIWGGLMNTEAFF
TRBJ2-7	TRBV4-1	.	.	13	TGCGCCAGCAGCCAAGACGGTTTAGCGGTGCAGTACTTC	CASSQDGLAVQYF
TRBJ2-2	TRBV15	once	.	14	TGTGCCACCAGCAGGTTCCGGGAGCCCGGGGAGCTGTTTTTT	CATSRFREPGELFF
TRBJ1-1	TRBV6-9	.	TRBD1	14	TGTGCCAGCAGTTTCCAGGGGGGAAGCTCTGAAGCTTTCTTT	CASSFQGGSSEAFF
TRBJ2-1	TRBV19	.	TRBD2	15	TGTGCCAGTAGTCTTACCGGGACTAGCGGGAGTAGGCAGTTCTTC	CASSLTGTSGSRQFF